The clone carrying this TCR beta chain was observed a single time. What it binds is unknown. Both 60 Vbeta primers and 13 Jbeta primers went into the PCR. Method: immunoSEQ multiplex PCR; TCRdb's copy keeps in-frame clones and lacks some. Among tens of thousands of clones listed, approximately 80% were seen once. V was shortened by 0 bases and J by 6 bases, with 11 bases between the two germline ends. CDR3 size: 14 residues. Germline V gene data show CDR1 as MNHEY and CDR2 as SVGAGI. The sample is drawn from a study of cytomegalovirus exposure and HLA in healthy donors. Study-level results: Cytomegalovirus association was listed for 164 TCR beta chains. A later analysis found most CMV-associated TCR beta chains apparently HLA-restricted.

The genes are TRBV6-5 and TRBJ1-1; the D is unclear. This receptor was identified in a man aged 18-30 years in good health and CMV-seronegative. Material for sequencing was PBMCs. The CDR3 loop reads CASSYSKLLAEAFF. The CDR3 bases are TGTGCCAGCAGTTACTCGAAGCTTCTGGCTGAAGCTTTCTTT.